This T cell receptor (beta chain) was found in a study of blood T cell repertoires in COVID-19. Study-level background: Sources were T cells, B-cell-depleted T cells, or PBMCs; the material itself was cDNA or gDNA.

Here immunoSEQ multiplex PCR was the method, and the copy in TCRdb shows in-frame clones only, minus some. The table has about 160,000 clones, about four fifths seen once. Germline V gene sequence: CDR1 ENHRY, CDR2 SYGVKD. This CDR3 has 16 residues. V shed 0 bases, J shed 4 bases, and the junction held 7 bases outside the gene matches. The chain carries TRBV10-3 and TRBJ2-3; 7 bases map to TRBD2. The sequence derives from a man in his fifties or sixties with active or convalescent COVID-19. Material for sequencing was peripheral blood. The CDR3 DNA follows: TGTGCCATCAGTGAGTCATATGCGGGAGCGGCAGATACGCAGTATTTT. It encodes CAISESYAGAADTQYF.